This passage covers 30 T cell receptor beta chains from one sample sequenced in a study of molecular identifiers for immune sequencing clone quantification. TCRdb ran MiXCR on the PCR reads and lists one entry per CDR3 protein. Of about 640,000 distinct CDR3 sequences listed, nearly 20% are singletons. Sequencing was performed on naive CD8+ T cells from blood, with Jurkat cell RNA spiked in. Subset denoted: FACS-sorted CD8+CD4-CCR7+CD45RA+ naive T cells. These receptors originate from a human donor in good health. Some libraries in this study had Jurkat cell RNA spiked in.

This clonotype was seen only a few times. The chain uses TRBV15 and TRBJ1-4; D is uncertain. Per germline, CDR1 LNHNV and CDR2 YYDKDF (reference sequence). The CDR3 length is 13 residues. V was clipped by 6 bases and J by 2 bases, with 7 bases between them. CDR3 nucleotides: TGTGCCACCAGAGACCCCACTAATGAAAAACTGTTTTTT. Amino acid sequence: CATRDPTNEKLFF.

The CDR3 DNA is TGTGCCAGCAGTCCCCCCGGGAGCTTCACAGATACGCAGTATTTT. Its protein product is CASSPPGSFTDTQYF. This chain connects TRBV27 to TRBJ2-3; possible D gene TRBD2, 6 bases. This CDR3 is 15 amino acids long. The V end was cut by 5 bases, the J end by 2 bases, with 14 bases between. In germline, CDR1 is MNHEY, CDR2 SMNVEV (reference sequence).

For this clonotype: This may come from a read error, since a much larger clone is one base off. The chain couples TRBV14 to TRBJ2-7; D may be TRBD2 (6 bases). CDR3 length equals 18 residues. Germline V lookup: CDR1 SGHDN, CDR2 FVKESK. This chain's CDR3 is CASSQGSSTGLASYEQHF. The CDR3 nucleotides are TGTGCCAGCAGCCAAGGGAGCTCTACGGGACTGGCCTCCTACGAGCAGCACTTC.

There are many counts of this clonotype. This rearrangement joins TRBV6-2 or TRBV6-3 to TRBJ2-1, with 10 positions matching TRBD2. CDR3 size: 14 residues. Germline CDR1 is MNHEY and CDR2 is SVGEGT. V lost 6 bases and J lost 10; bases outside the gene matches: 9. CDR3 in DNA: TGTGCCAGCAGAGAGCGGGGGGGCGCCTTGGAGCAGTTCTTC. This translates into CASRERGGALEQFF.

This clonotype has more than one count but fewer than ten. The rearrangement uses TRBV11-3 and TRBJ2-3, with TRBD1 matching 9 bases. Germline V gene sequence: CDR1 SGHNT, CDR2 YENEEA. J was trimmed by 1 base and V by 8 bases; bases with no gene match: 7. This CDR3 spans 15 amino acids. As DNA, the CDR3 is TGTGCCAGCGGCGTGGGACAGGGAGGCACAGATACGCAGTATTTT. Its protein product is CASGVGQGGTDTQYF.

This clonotype occurred many times. The CDR3 protein is CSARSSGVKETQYF. CDR3 coding DNA: TGCAGTGCTAGATCCTCCGGTGTGAAAGAGACCCAGTACTTC. The rearrangement joins TRBV20-1 to TRBJ2-5; D is uncertain. This CDR3 is 14 amino acids long. V lost 2 bases to trimming and J lost 3 bases, with 13 bases between them. The germline V gene encodes CDR1 DFQATT and CDR2 SNEGSKA (reference sequence).

This clonotype was detected many times. The V gene is TRBV6-5, the J gene TRBJ2-2; 9 nucleotides align to TRBD1. The trim removed 0 bases at V and 0 bases at J, leaving 5 bases unmatched. The germline V gene encodes CDR1 MNHEY and CDR2 SVGAGI. The CDR3 sequence is 18 residues long. DNA of the CDR3: TGTGCCAGCAGTTACTCGGCCTGGACAGGGGCGAACACCGGGGAGCTGTTTTTT. Protein: CASSYSAWTGANTGELFF.

This clonotype has more than one count but fewer than ten. The rearrangement links TRBV5-6 to TRBJ2-7; TRBD1 aligns across 7 bases. The CDR3 runs to 14 residues. CDR1 SGHDT and CDR2 YYEEEE come from the germline V gene. J lost 3 bases, V lost 6 bases, and 9 bases had no gene match. Here the CDR3 DNA reads TGTGCCAGCACTTCCGGGACAGAGCTCTACGAGCAGTACTTC. Translating it yields CASTSGTELYEQYF.

Many counts were recorded for this clonotype. V and J are TRBV19 and TRBJ2-2, with D unclear. CDR3 size: 11 residues. V was cut by 9 bases and J by 3 bases, with 5 bases left in between. In germline, CDR1 is LNHDA, CDR2 SQIVND (reference sequence). The CDR3 nucleotides read TGTGCCAGCAGTGACACCGGGGAGCTGTTTTTT. Translating it yields CASSDTGELFF.

This clonotype showed up just a few times. The gene calls are TRBV19 and TRBJ2-3; the D gene is possibly TRBD1 (6 bases). V shed 5 bases and J shed 2 bases, with 23 bases lying between them. The V gene's germline CDR1 is LNHDA and CDR2 SQIVND (reference sequence). The CDR3 runs to 18 residues. The CDR3 nucleotides are TGTGCCAGTAGTGATCAACAGGGAAAGGGGGAATACACAGATACGCAGTATTTT. Residues: CASSDQQGKGEYTDTQYF. The full variable domain, its missing parts supplied by reference TRBV19 and TRBJ2-3, is DGGITQSPKYLFRKEGQNVTLSCEQNLNHDAMYWYRQDPGQGLRLIYYSQIVNDFQKGDIAEGYSVSREKKESFPLTVTSAQKNPTAFYLCASSDQQGKGEYTDTQYFGPGTRLTVL.

As concerns this clonotype: This could be a read error, since a much larger clone is one nucleotide away. The V and J genes are TRBV30 and TRBJ1-1, with D possibly being TRBD1 (6 bases). The germline V and J ends were trimmed by 0 bases and 6 bases, with 11 bases remaining between them. Germline CDR1 and CDR2: GTSNPN and SVGIG (reference sequence). This CDR3 has 13 residues. CDR3 nucleotide sequence: TGTGCCTGGAGTGTACCCAGGGGATCTGAAGCTTTCTTT. This sequence encodes CAWSVPRGSEAFF.

Points on this clonotype: The junction and the germline gene differ at one end; a read error may be behind it. The J gene is TRBJ1-5, the V gene TRBV2; D not certain. CDR3 length: 12 amino acids. Germline CDR1 is SNHLY and CDR2 is FYNNEI. The CDR3 sequence is CVSSEVNQPQHF. The CDR3 DNA follows: TGTGTCAGCAGTGAAGTCAATCAGCCCCAGCATTTT. Full variable domain (outside the CDR3, taken from reference TRBV2 and TRBJ1-5): EPEVTQTPSHQVTQMGQEVILRCVPISNHLYFYWYRQILGQKVEFLVSFYNNEISEKSEIFDDQFSVERPDGSNFTLKIRSTKLEDSAMYFCVSSEVNQPQHFGDGTRLSIL.

This clonotype came up many times. This chain connects TRBV5-4 to TRBJ2-7, with 11 bases identical to TRBD1. Germline CDR1 reads SGHNT; CDR2 reads YYREEE (reference sequence). V trimming: 2 bases; J trimming: 2 bases; junction bases outside the gene matches: 3. This CDR3 region has 15 residues. The CDR3 bases are TGTGCCAGCAGCTTCGGACAGGGGGCTACCTACGAGCAGTACTTC. Amino acid sequence: CASSFGQGATYEQYF.

Turning to this clonotype: This may be a read error: a much more frequent sequence differs by one nucleotide. The chain uses TRBV27 and TRBJ1-1; D is possibly TRBD1 (5 bases). The CDR3 consists of 15 residues. The germline CDR1 and CDR2 sequences are MNHEY and SMNVEV (reference sequence). Here the CDR3 reads CTSTHSRGYNTEAFF. In DNA, the CDR3 is TGTACCAGCACCCATAGCCGGGGGTATAACACTGAAGCTTTCTTT.

There are many counts of this clonotype. J is TRBJ2-7 and V is TRBV6-2 or TRBV6-3; TRBD2 matches at 9 bases. Germline assignment: CDR1 MNHEY and CDR2 SVGEGT. V was clipped by 2 bases and J by 5 bases; unmatched bases: 16. The CDR3 totals 18 residues. CDR3 sequence: CASSYVAGESLSIHEQYF. In nucleotides, the CDR3 is TGTGCCAGCAGTTACGTAGCGGGAGAGTCCTTGAGTATCCACGAGCAGTACTTC.

This clonotype was recorded at least ten times. The chain links TRBV29-1 to TRBJ1-1, with no clear D. Germline CDR1 reads SQVTM; CDR2 reads ANQGSEA. This CDR3 has 12 amino acids. The V end lost 5 bases, the J end lost 4 bases, and 11 bases lay between the germline ends. The CDR3 nucleotides read TGCAGCGTTTCAGGCATCTCCACTGAAGCTTTCTTT. Translation: CSVSGISTEAFF.

This clonotype was picked up many times. The V gene is TRBV7-8, the J gene TRBJ1-1, with D possibly matching TRBD1 (5 bases). Germline values: CDR1 SGHVS, CDR2 FQNEAQ. With 6 bases removed from V and 6 bases from J, the gap between germline ends came to 11 bases. The CDR3 contains 12 residues. CDR3 protein: CASSEGVAEAFF. The CDR3 nucleotides read TGTGCCAGCAGTGAAGGGGTAGCTGAAGCTTTCTTT. The whole variable domain, remainder taken from reference TRBV7-8 and TRBJ1-1, is GAGVSQSPRYKVAKRGQDVALRCDPISGHVSLFWYQQALGQGPEFLTYFQNEAQLDKSGLPSDRFFAERPEGSVSTLKIQRTQQEDSAVYLCASSEGVAEAFFGQGTRLTVV.

Turning to this clonotype: A read error may be the cause here, since a much bigger clone is one base away. Since no conserved phenylalanine or tryptophan closes the CDR3, a read error is the likely cause. The CDR3 DNA reads as TGTGCCAGCAGCCAAGTGTGGGAGCTGTTTCTT. It is translated as CASSQVWELFL. The chain has TRBV3-1 and TRBJ2-2, with no clear D. CDR1 and CDR2 (germline): LGHDT, YNNKEL (reference sequence). CDR3 length equals 11 residues. Deletions cut 1 base from V and 9 bases from J, with 3 bases between.

This clonotype was seen many times. V usage is TRBV4-1 and J usage is TRBJ2-7; 10 nucleotides line up with TRBD1. Germline V CDR1 and CDR2: MGHRA, YSYEKL. The length of the CDR3 is 16 residues. V lost 0 bases and J lost 3; bases outside the gene matches: 5. In DNA, the CDR3 is TGCGCCAGCAGCCAAGATCGCGGGACAGGGGTCTACGAGCAGTACTTC. Protein sequence: CASSQDRGTGVYEQYF.

This clonotype was found many times. The CDR3 reads CASSSSLEVSYEQYF. For the CDR3, the DNA is TGTGCCAGCAGCTCCAGTCTTGAAGTCTCCTACGAGCAGTACTTC. The chain is built from TRBV12-3 or TRBV12-4 and TRBJ2-7; unclear D gene. This CDR3 comprises 15 residues. V gave up 6 bases and J gave up 0 bases, with 15 bases separating them.

As for this clonotype: A much larger clone lies a single base off, so this may be a read error. The CDR3 ends on some other residue instead of the conserved phenylalanine or tryptophan, so this is likely a read error. The chain is built from TRBV24-1 and TRBJ2-1, with 10 bases matching TRBD1. This CDR3 spans 16 amino acids. The germline CDR1 and CDR2 sequences are KGHDR and SFDVKD. Losses at the gene ends were 3 bases for V and 8 bases for J; bases not matched to a gene: 9. CDR3 in amino acids: CATSDPGQGVGDEQFI. CDR3 DNA sequence: TGTGCCACCAGTGATCCCGGACAGGGGGTTGGGGATGAGCAGTTCATC.

This clonotype was seen repeatedly, ten times or more. The chain carries TRBV29-1 and TRBJ2-5, with D possibly being TRBD1 or TRBD2 (5 bases each). V was shortened by 3 bases and J by 5 bases, with 16 bases between the two germline ends. Germline-derived CDR1 and CDR2 are SQVTM and ANQGSEA. This CDR3 has 14 residues. Written as DNA, the CDR3 is TGCAGCGTTGAGACGTGGGGGAGAGCGGAGACCCAGTACTTC. Its translation: CSVETWGRAETQYF.

This clonotype was seen ten or more times. The chain uses TRBV29-1 and TRBJ2-7; the D gene is possibly TRBD1 (6 bases). Between the trimmed V and J ends, which lost 5 bases and 2 bases, there was a span of 13 bases. Germline lookup yields CDR1 SQVTM and CDR2 ANQGSEA. The CDR3 is 13 amino acids. The CDR3 loop reads CSVPGTRPYEQYF. CDR3 coding DNA: TGCAGCGTTCCCGGGACACGACCCTACGAGCAGTACTTC.

This clonotype was seen at least ten times. The CDR3 region has the DNA TGTGCCAGCAGTTTTCCCCCTTGGGGGGGACGCCACGAGCAGTACTTC. It translates to CASSFPPWGGRHEQYF. This chain connects TRBV6-2 or TRBV6-3 to TRBJ2-7, with 7 bases fitting TRBD2. Unmatched junction bases numbered 14, after V lost 4 bases and J lost 5 bases. Germline V lookup: CDR1 MNHEY, CDR2 SVGEGT. This CDR3 comprises 16 residues.

Details on this clonotype: The CDR3 ends on some other residue instead of the conserved phenylalanine or tryptophan, so this is likely a read error. This chain connects TRBV5-3 to TRBJ2-7; the D gene is possibly TRBD2 (6 bases). TRBV5-3 qualifies as an ORF whose function is uncertain. The CDR3 length is 15 residues. CDR3 amino acids: CASSLGAGNSYEQYL. Here the CDR3 DNA reads TGTGCCAGCAGCTTGGGCGCGGGAAACTCCTACGAGCAGTACCTC.

Ten or more counts support this clonotype. The J gene is TRBJ1-1, the V gene TRBV12-5, with D hard to call. The CDR3 has 13 residues. Trimming left V 2 bases short and J 6 bases short, with 10 bases between. Germline V CDR1 and CDR2: LGHNT, FRNRAP. CDR3 sequence: CASGLLGLAEAFF. The CDR3 DNA reads TGTGCTAGTGGTTTGCTAGGCTTGGCTGAAGCTTTCTTT.

A remark on this clonotype: Just one base apart from a much larger clone, this may be a read error. The genes are TRBV9 and TRBJ2-3; D tentatively reads TRBD1 or TRBD2 (5 bases each). Trimming removed 3 bases at V and 4 bases at J, with 9 bases between. The CDR3 length is 13 residues. Germline CDR1 SGDLS, CDR2 YYNGEE. The CDR3 spells CASSEMGADTQYF. CDR3 DNA: TGTGCCAGCAGCGAAATGGGGGCAGATACGCAGTATTTT.

On this clonotype: This sequence may be a read error, since a much larger clone differs from it by one base. V usage is TRBV5-8 and J usage is TRBJ2-7, with TRBD1 matching over 12 bases. The germline V gene encodes CDR1 SGHTS and CDR2 YDEGEE. This CDR3 has 15 amino acids. After removal of 4 bases from V and 5 bases from J, the junction contained 7 bases not matched to a gene. The DNA of the CDR3 is TGTGCCAGCAGCGCCGGGACAGGGGGCACGAACGAGCAGTACTTC. Its translation: CASSAGTGGTNEQYF.

This clonotype was detected ten times or more. This sequence joins TRBV14 and TRBJ2-3; no clear D. The V gene's germline CDR1 is SGHDN and CDR2 FVKESK. With 6 bases removed from V and 5 bases from J, the gap between germline ends came to 15 bases. The CDR3 sequence is 14 residues long. The CDR3 protein is CASSLLAGRDTQYF. In DNA form, the CDR3 reads TGTGCCAGCAGTTTACTTGCCGGCCGAGATACGCAGTATTTT.

This clonotype was recorded many times. The chain links TRBV28 to TRBJ1-1; TRBD1 is a possible D gene (6 bases). Trimming took off 4 bases at V and 5 bases at J, with 14 bases between the two ends. The CDR3 runs 14 residues. Germline-derived CDR1 and CDR2 are MDHEN and SYDVKM. CDR3 in amino acids: CASSWGAPRTEAFF. The CDR3 region has the DNA TGTGCCAGCAGTTGGGGGGCACCGAGGACTGAAGCTTTCTTT.